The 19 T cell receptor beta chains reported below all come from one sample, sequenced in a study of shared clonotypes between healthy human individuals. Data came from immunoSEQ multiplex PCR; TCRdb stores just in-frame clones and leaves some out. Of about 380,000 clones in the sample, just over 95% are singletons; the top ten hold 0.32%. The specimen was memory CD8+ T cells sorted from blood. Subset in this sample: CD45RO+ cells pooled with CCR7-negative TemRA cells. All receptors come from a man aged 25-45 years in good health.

Here the CDR3 DNA reads TGTGCCAGCAGTCTCCGGGACGGCGCCTACGAGCAGTACTTC. Protein product: CASSLRDGAYEQYF. This chain joins TRBV6-5 and TRBJ2-7; D possibly uses TRBD1 or TRBD2 (5 bases each). Trimming took off 5 bases at V and 2 bases at J, with 13 bases between the two ends. The CDR3 length is 14 residues. Germline CDR1 reads MNHEY; CDR2 reads SVGAGI.

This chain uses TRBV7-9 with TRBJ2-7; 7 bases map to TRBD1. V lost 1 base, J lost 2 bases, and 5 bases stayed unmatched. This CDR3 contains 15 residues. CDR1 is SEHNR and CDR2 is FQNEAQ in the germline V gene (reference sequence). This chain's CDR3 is CASSLVRGPPYEQYF. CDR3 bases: TGTGCCAGCAGCTTAGTTAGGGGGCCCCCCTACGAGCAGTACTTC. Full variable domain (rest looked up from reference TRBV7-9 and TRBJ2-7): DTGVSQNPRHKITKRGQNVTFRCDPISEHNRLYWYRQTLGQGPEFLTYFQNEAQLEKSRLLSDRFSAERPKGSFSTLEIQRTEQGDSAMYLCASSLVRGPPYEQYFGPGTRLTVT.

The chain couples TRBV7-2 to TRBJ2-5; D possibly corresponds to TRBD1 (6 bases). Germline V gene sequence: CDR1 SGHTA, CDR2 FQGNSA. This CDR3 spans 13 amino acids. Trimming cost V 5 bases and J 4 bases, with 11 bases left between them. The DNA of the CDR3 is TGTGCCAGCAGCCAGGGGCGTGGAGAGACCCAGTACTTC. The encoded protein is CASSQGRGETQYF.

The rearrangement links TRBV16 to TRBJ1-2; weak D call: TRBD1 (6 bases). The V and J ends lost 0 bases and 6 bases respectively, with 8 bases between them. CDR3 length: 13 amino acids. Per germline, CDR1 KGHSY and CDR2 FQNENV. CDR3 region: CASSQSSGDGYTF. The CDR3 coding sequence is TGTGCCAGCAGCCAATCGTCAGGGGATGGCTACACCTTC.

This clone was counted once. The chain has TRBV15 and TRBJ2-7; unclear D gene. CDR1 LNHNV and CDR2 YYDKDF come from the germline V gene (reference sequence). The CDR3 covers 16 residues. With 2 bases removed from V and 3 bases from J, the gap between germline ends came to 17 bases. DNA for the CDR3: TGTGCCACCAGCAGAACCCCTAGGGTCAGTCACTACGAGCAGTACTTC. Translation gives CATSRTPRVSHYEQYF.

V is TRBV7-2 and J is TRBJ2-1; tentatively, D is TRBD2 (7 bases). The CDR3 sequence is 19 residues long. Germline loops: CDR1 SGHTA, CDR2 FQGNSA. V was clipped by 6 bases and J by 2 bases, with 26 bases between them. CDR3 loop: CASSRIGGGGRPTYNEQFF. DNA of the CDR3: TGTGCCAGCAGTCGAATAGGGGGGGGCGGGCGACCAACCTACAATGAGCAGTTCTTC.

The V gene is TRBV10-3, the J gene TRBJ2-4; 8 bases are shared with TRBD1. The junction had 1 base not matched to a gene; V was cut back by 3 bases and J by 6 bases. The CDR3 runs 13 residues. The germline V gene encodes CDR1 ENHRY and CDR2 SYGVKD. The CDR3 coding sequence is TGTGCCATCAGTGATGGGACAGGAAACATTCAGTACTTC. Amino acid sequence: CAISDGTGNIQYF.

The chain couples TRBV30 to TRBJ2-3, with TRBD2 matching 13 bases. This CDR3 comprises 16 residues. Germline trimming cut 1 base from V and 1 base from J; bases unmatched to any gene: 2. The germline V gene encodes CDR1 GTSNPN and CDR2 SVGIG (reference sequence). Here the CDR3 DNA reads TGTGCCTGGAGTGATGGACTAGCGGGAGGCACAGATACGCAGTATTTT. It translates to CAWSDGLAGGTDTQYF.

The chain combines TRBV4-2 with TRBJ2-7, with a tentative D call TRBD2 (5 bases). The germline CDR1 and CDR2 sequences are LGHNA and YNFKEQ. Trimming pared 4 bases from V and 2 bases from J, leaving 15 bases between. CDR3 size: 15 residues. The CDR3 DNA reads TGTGCCAGCAGCCCCAGGACTCCCCCAACCTACGAGCAGTACTTC. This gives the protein CASSPRTPPTYEQYF.

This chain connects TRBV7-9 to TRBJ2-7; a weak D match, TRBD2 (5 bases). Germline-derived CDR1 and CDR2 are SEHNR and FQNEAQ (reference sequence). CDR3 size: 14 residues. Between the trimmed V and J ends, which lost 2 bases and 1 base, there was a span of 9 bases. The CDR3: CASSLNSGSYEQYF. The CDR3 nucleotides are TGTGCCAGCAGCTTAAATTCGGGGTCCTACGAGCAGTACTTC. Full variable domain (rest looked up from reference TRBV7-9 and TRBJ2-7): DTGVSQNPRHKITKRGQNVTFRCDPISEHNRLYWYRQTLGQGPEFLTYFQNEAQLEKSRLLSDRFSAERPKGSFSTLEIQRTEQGDSAMYLCASSLNSGSYEQYFGPGTRLTVT.

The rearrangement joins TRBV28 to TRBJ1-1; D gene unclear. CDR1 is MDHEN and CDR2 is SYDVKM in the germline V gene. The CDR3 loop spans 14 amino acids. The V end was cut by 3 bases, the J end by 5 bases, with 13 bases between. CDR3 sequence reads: CASSFAGRVTEAFF. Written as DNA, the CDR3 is TGTGCCAGCAGTTTCGCCGGTAGGGTAACTGAAGCTTTCTTT.

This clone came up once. The CDR3 DNA follows: TGCAGTGGGGACGGAGTCCACGAGCAGTACTTC. Encoded protein: CSGDGVHEQYF. V is TRBV20-1 and J is TRBJ2-7; D may be TRBD1 or TRBD2 (5 bases each). Trimming took 7 bases from V and 5 from J, leaving 12 bases between them. Per the germline V gene, CDR1 is DFQATT and CDR2 is SNEGSKA (reference sequence). The CDR3 contains 11 residues.

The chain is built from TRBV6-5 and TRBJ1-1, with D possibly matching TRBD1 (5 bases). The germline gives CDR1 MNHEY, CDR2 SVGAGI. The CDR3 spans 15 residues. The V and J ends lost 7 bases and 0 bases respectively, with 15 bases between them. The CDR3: CASTRQRGLNTEAFF. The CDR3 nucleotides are TGTGCCAGCACACGCCAAAGGGGATTGAACACTGAAGCTTTCTTT.

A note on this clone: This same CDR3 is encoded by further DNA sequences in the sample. CDR3 amino acids: CASSLPGRTGELFF. The DNA for the CDR3 is TGTGCCAGCAGCTTGCCAGGGAGAACCGGGGAGCTGTTTTTT. The chain has TRBV5-4 and TRBJ2-2; D may correspond to TRBD1 or TRBD2 (5 bases each). The CDR3 consists of 14 residues. Germline V lookup: CDR1 SGHNT, CDR2 YYREEE (reference sequence). The V gene lost 1 base and the J gene lost 5 bases, with 9 bases spanning the gap.

CDR3 nucleotides: TGTGCCAGCAGTCCCTCCGGACAGGGGAGTAATGAAAAACTGTTTTTT. Translating it yields CASSPSGQGSNEKLFF. The rearrangement links TRBV27 to TRBJ1-4; 9 bases are a match to TRBD1. Trimming at V came to 5 bases and at J to 4 bases, leaving 8 bases not matched to a gene. The CDR3 has 16 amino acids. CDR1 MNHEY and CDR2 SMNVEV come from the germline V gene (reference sequence).

The CDR3 DNA reads as TGTGCCAGCAGTATAGCGGGAGTGGCCGGGGAGCTGTTTTTT. Its translation is CASSIAGVAGELFF. This chain links TRBV25-1 with TRBJ2-2; the match to TRBD2 covers 9 bases. This CDR3 comprises 14 residues. CDR1 and CDR2 (germline): MGHDK, SYGVNS. V shed 5 bases and J 6 bases; nucleotides not matched to a gene: 4.

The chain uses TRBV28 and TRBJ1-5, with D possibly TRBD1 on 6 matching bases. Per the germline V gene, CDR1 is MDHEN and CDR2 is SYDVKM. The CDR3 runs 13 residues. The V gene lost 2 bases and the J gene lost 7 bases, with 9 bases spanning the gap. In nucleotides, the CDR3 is TGTGCCAGCAGTTTAGACAGGCGCCAGCCCCAGCATTTT. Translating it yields CASSLDRRQPQHF.

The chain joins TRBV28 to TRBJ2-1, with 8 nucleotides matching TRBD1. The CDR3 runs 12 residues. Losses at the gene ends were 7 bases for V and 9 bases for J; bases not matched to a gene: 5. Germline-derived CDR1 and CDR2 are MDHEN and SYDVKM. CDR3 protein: CASIKQGGEQFF. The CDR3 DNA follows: TGTGCCAGCATTAAACAGGGGGGTGAGCAGTTCTTC. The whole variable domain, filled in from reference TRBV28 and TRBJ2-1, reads DVKVTQSSRYLVKRTGEKVFLECVQDMDHENMFWYRQDPGLGLRLIYFSYDVKMKEKGDIPEGYSVSREKKERFSLILESASTNQTSMYLCASIKQGGEQFFGPGTRLTVL.

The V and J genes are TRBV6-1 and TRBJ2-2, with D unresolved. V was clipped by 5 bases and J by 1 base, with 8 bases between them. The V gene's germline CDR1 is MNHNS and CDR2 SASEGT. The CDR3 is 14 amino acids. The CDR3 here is CASSLRQNTGELFF. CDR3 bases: TGTGCCAGCAGTTTGCGGCAGAACACCGGGGAGCTGTTTTTT.